The clone carrying this T cell receptor (beta chain) was seen a handful of times. Its target is unknown. CDR3 length: 13 amino acids. Germline lookup yields CDR1 SEHNR and CDR2 FQNEAQ (reference sequence). After removal of 4 bases from V and 2 bases from J, the junction contained 2 bases not matched to a gene. DNA at about 210 ng, 25,000 to 35,000 T cell genomes, went into sorted-subset replicate PCRs. Some clones are missing from TCRdb's copy, which holds only in-frame ones; the method was immunoSEQ multiplex PCR. The sample includes around 620,000 clones, about 95% of them seen just once. The sample originates from a study of shared clonotypes between healthy human individuals. Study results and caveats: Across subsets, estimated richness was generally greater for naive than for memory populations. Compared with clonotypes that all four donors shared, non-shared clonotypes had lower generation probabilities.

Terminally differentiated effector memory CD45RA+ cells were excluded from the naive CD8 cells, which were CD45RO-negative and positively selected for CCR7. This chain uses TRBV7-9 with TRBJ2-7; TRBD2 agrees at 7 bases. This sequence originates from a young woman in good health. Sequences were obtained from naive CD8+ T cells sorted from blood. The CDR3 region has the DNA TGTGCCAGCAGCTCGGGACTAACCTACGAGCAGTACTTC. Its translation: CASSSGLTYEQYF. Together with reference TRBV7-9 and TRBJ2-7, the CDR3 gives the full variable domain: DTGVSQNPRHKITKRGQNVTFRCDPISEHNRLYWYRQTLGQGPEFLTYFQNEAQLEKSRLLSDRFSAERPKGSFSTLEIQRTEQGDSAMYLCASSSGLTYEQYFGPGTRLTVT.